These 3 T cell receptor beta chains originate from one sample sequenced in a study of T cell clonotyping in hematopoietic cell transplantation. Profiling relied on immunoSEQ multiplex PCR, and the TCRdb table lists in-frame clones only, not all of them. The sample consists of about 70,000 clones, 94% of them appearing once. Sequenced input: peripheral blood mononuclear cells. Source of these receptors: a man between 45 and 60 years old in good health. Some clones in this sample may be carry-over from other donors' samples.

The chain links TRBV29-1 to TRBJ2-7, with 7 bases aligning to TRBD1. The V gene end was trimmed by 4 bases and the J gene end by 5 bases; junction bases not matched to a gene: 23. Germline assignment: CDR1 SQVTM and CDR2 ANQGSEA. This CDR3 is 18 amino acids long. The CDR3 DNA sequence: TGCAGCGTTGGAGGGGGACAGAAGGTATGGGTGCAGTTCAACGAGCAGTACTTC. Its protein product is CSVGGGQKVWVQFNEQYF.

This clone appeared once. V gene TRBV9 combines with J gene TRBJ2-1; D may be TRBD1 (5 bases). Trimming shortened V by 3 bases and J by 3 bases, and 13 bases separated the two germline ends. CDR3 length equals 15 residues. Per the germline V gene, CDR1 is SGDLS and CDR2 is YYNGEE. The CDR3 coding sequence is TGTGCCAGCAGCGCACAGGTAACGATCTACAATGAGCAGTTCTTC. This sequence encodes CASSAQVTIYNEQFF.

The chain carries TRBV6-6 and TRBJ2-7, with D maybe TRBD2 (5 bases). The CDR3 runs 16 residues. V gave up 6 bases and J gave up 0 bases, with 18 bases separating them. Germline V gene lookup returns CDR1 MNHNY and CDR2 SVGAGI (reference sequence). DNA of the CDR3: TGTGCCAGCAGCTCATTCGGGTCCGAGGGCTCCTACGAGCAGTACTTC. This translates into CASSSFGSEGSYEQYF.